What follows are 6 T cell receptor beta chains derived from one specimen sequenced in a study of regulatory T cells in long-lasting Graves disease. Time point defined: persistent/refractory GD, antithyroid drugs over 5 years with positive TRAb. Preparation of the TCR library used RNA extracted from PBMCs. According to the study, TCR beta libraries were built with iRepertoire HTBI primers and CDR3-region Arm-PCR. MiXCR, applied by TCRdb to the multiplex PCR reads, yields one record per CDR3 protein. The sample lists 400,000 to 600,000 distinct CDR3 sequences; about a fifth were seen once. The sample in question was peripheral blood mononuclear cells (PBMCs), obtained when the disease was refractory, from a patient treated with antithyroid drugs. Every receptor here comes from a female donor with Graves disease.

This clonotype was observed many times. The gene calls are TRBV15 and TRBJ1-6, with D uncertain. Germline lookup yields CDR1 LNHNV and CDR2 YYDKDF (reference sequence). This CDR3 has 16 residues. Trimming pared 0 bases from V and 11 bases from J, leaving 17 bases between. CDR3 in amino acids: CATSRETLEEVTPLHF. In nucleotides, the CDR3 is TGTGCCACCAGCAGAGAAACTTTAGAAGAGGTGACACCCCTCCACTTT.

J is TRBJ2-5 and V is TRBV6-2 or TRBV6-3; D is ambiguous. This CDR3 comprises 14 residues. Trimming shortened V by 2 bases and J by 5 bases, and 12 bases separated the two germline ends. Germline V gene data show CDR1 as MNHEY and CDR2 as SVGEGT. The CDR3 coding sequence is TGTGCCAGCAGTTACGCCGCGAGGAGTGAGACCCAGTACTTC. Translating gives CASSYAARSETQYF.

This clonotype came up many times. The V and J genes are TRBV28 and TRBJ1-6; D remains unclear. The germline CDR1 and CDR2 sequences are MDHEN and SYDVKM. The CDR3 covers 15 residues. V was pared by 6 bases and J by 0 bases, with 9 bases between. In DNA form, the CDR3 reads TGTGCCAGCAGCACACCTAGCTCCTATAATTCACCCCTCCACTTT. Its protein is CASSTPSSYNSPLHF.

This rearrangement joins TRBV5-1 to TRBJ2-5, with 8 positions matching TRBD1. This CDR3 is built from 16 residues. V dropped 6 bases and J dropped 1; count of bases not matched to a gene: 11. Germline loops: CDR1 SGHRS, CDR2 YFSETQ. CDR3 in amino acids: CASTTGGSPLQETQYF. CDR3 nucleotide sequence: TGCGCCAGCACTACAGGGGGGTCCCCGCTCCAAGAGACCCAGTACTTC.

J is TRBJ1-2 and V is TRBV6-2 or TRBV6-3, with 8 nucleotides matching TRBD1. The length of the CDR3 is 16 residues. J gave up 8 bases and V 0 bases, and 11 bases lay outside the gene matches. Germline V gene data show CDR1 as MNHEY and CDR2 as SVGEGT. The CDR3 region is CASSYSSGTGGSGYTF. The CDR3 DNA is TGTGCCAGCAGTTACTCGAGTGGGACAGGCGGCTCCGGCTACACCTTC.

The V and J genes are TRBV18 and TRBJ1-5; D remains ambiguous. The CDR3 covers 15 residues. The ends were cut back, 2 bases at V and 0 bases at J, with 8 bases in the middle. Germline CDR1 KGHSH, CDR2 LQKENI. The CDR3 region is CASSPGSNSNQPQHF. The CDR3 DNA reads as TGTGCCAGCTCACCAGGCAGCAATAGCAATCAGCCCCAGCATTTT.